This T cell receptor (beta chain) is drawn from a study of Graves' ophthalmopathy and Graves' hyperthyroidism. The wider study: The collection of peripheral blood took place at initial diagnosis, before any treatment.

The CDR3 runs 14 residues. V lost 3 bases to trimming and J lost 4 bases, with 9 bases between them. Germline CDR1 and CDR2: PRHDT and FYEKMQ (reference sequence). RNA transcripts were the source from which TCR beta CDR3 regions were amplified. First-round RT-PCR with HTBI primers preceded a second-round multiplex PCR. TCRdb independently ran MiXCR on the multiplex PCR reads; one entry per CDR3 protein. The sample yields about 700,000 distinct CDR3 sequences, 35% to 45% seen once. The rearrangement links TRBV13 to TRBJ2-2, with TRBD1 as a possible D gene (5 bases). The specimen was peripheral blood. The origin of this receptor is an adult man with Graves' ophthalmopathy. CDR3 sequence reads: CASSFGHVTGELFF. In nucleotides, the CDR3 is TGTGCCAGCAGCTTCGGACACGTCACCGGGGAGCTGTTTTTT.